The clone carrying this T cell receptor beta chain has a single count. Its target is not known. This entry belongs to a study of early stage breast cancer tumors. Regarding the study as a whole: Unsorted bulk genomic DNA sequencing lacked pairing and functional marker data.

This CDR3 has 13 amino acids. With 7 bases clipped from V and 4 bases from J, the junction kept 6 bases outside the gene matches. Germline-derived CDR1 and CDR2 are SQVTM and ANQGSEA. The protocol was immunoSEQ multiplex PCR, while the TCRdb copy is restricted to in-frame clones and leaves out a portion. The data contain tens of thousands of clones, about three quarters of them seen just once; the ten biggest clones take up 7.2%. The sequencing sample was made of blood. This chain uses TRBV29-1 with TRBJ2-2; 7 nucleotides agree with TRBD1. The origin of this receptor is a person aged 50-59 years with breast cancer. This chain's CDR3 is CSGTGPVTGELFF. CDR3 bases: TGCAGCGGGACAGGCCCGGTCACCGGGGAGCTGTTTTTT.